The TCR beta chain described here comes from a study of T cell repertoires in aging, cancer and after chemotherapy (dated 2019 in TCRdb). With respect to the entire study: The donors fell into six age groups ranging from 30 or younger to 70 or older, and each group had at least three individuals. In the solid tumor group, the paired samples taken before and after chemotherapy came from brain tumor (glioblastoma) patients given temozolomide-based therapy. Roughly 9.6 million TCR reads were contained in the full dataset. The study profiled peripheral blood TCR beta repertoires from healthy donors and cancer patients to examine immunoaging and T cell reconstitution after chemotherapy. Alongside fewer than 100 healthy donors serving as a reference group, the cohort included roughly 220 cancer patients, of whom more than 85 had hematological cancers and more than 110 had solid cancers.

Reading from cysteine to phenylalanine, the CDR3 counts 14 amino acids. The DNA shown is the 42-base CDR3, in frame from base 1. The germline ends are 12 bases apart after V is trimmed by 7 bases and J by 0 bases. What the study reported, not specific to this receptor: Declining TCR diversity with age in healthy donors was mainly explained by loss of richness; in cancer patients, loss of evenness also contributed. It was noted by the authors that conclusions about immunological memory after chemotherapy cannot be drawn from the repertoire data. Untreated patients with hematological or solid cancers showed significantly lower blood TCR diversity and higher clonality than age-matched healthy donors. An increase in median generation probability over the chemotherapy interval was observed in both cancer cohorts, suggesting that the repertoire was reconstituted through rebound thymic output.

TCR beta rearrangements were amplified from genomic DNA isolated from peripheral blood, not from sorted cells or RNA. Using a mixed TRB-A/B primer pool, multiplex touch-down PCR amplified rearranged TRB sequences covering the V, D and J segments. Illumina adapters and sample indices were attached to the amplicons through two consecutive PCR reactions run with Phusion HS II polymerase. The amplicons were purified from gel with the NucleoSpin Gel and PCR Clean-up kit and then assessed with Qubit and an Agilent 2100 Bioanalyzer. Sequencing of the libraries was done on an Illumina MiSeq with paired-end, single-indexed 600-cycle runs. As for the original processing: TRB sequences were processed with MiXCR versions 2.12 and 3.0.5. Each unique CDR3 nucleotide sequence was counted as one clone, and only productive sequences with at least two reads were retained. Shannon diversity, evenness, clonality (one minus evenness), and alpha-parameterized diversity profiles from alpha 0 to 5 were included as repertoire metrics. Generation probabilities of clones in paired pre- and post-chemotherapy samples were computed with the IGoR algorithm. Through fastp at Q25 and MiXCR, TCRdb rebuilt clones from the public reads, retaining in-frame beta chains. Each entry merges the rows of one CDR3 protein and shows their most common DNA and genes. For this entry, the V and J calls and clone size follow TCRdb and not the study's own pipeline. The sample table holds about 970 distinct CDR3 sequences, of which 27% were seen once. The top ten clones comprise 25% to 35% of the sample.

This clonotype is large (0.1 to 1%). The antigen it binds to is not known. The record has no base qualities; no much larger clone is one base away. The chain is encoded by TRBV12-3 or TRBV12-4 joined to TRBJ1-1, with TRBD1 perhaps the D gene, on 5 matching bases. The sequence was collected from a human donor with a solid tumor. Sequenced sample: blood. The DNA sequence is given as TGTGCCAGCACCTTGGTGGGACTGAACACTGAAGCTTTCTTT. This encodes CASTLVGLNTEAFF.